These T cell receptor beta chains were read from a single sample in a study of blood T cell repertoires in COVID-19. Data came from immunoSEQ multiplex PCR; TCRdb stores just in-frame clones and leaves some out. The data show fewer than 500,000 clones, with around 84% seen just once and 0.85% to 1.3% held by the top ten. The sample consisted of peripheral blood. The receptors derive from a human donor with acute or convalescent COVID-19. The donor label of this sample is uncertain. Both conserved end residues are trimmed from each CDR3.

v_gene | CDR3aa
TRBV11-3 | ASSSALAGSTDTQY
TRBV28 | ASRNSGGLYNEQF
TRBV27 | ASSLRDRPYEQY
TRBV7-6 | ASSLFSGRAGDEQF
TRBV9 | ASSAFRTGPPSAGNTIY
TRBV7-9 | ASSEPGLRNEKLF
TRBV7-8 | ASSSGPEGDEQY
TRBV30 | AYPGQGKLF
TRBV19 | ATRQGSFPTTEAF
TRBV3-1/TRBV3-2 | ASSPTGGLSPLH
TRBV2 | ASSLVKGVNQPQH
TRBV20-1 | SASRRAGNEQF
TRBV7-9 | ASSWGQENSPLH
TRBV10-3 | AISGTGGGSGEKLF
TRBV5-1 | ASSLNLEVETQY
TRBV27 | ASSSFERGQETQY
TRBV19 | ASLGGLPYNEQF
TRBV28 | ASSLTGGGAGELF
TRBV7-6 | ASSLTLSGGAGETQY
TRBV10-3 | AIRQTELNSPLH
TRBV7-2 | ASSPDQISGVTDTQY
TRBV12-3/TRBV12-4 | ASGAANTGELF
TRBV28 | ASSLNGGGFQPQH
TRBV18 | ASQDRGSLLREQY
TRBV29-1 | SAVPSPNEKLF
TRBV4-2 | ASSHDLTSVMAQY
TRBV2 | ASNRGEETQY
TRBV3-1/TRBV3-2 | ASSQVRALAGDETQY
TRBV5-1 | ASSEGLAGGSQETQY
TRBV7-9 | ASSSPRHLGTDTQY
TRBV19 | ATRDSSYSGNTIY
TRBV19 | ASSKRGLAGGSEQF
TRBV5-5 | ASSLAWGGEYEQY
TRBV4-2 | ASSQGVGQGGNYGYT
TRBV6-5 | ASSEIQGYGYT
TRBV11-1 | ASSPRQGSHTEAF
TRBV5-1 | ASSLYPGTEAF
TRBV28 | ASSLYPGGLLDYGYT
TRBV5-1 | ASSLSTGWGDTQY
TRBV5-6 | ASSLIDRGELF
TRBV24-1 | ATRPDGGTEAF
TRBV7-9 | ASSLGDRGSEAF
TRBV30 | AWGRSLSNQPQH
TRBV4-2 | ASSQVAGNSYEQY
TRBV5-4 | ASSTSGGAQETQY
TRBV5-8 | ASSLVGGSYNEQF
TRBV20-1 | SARAGREAF
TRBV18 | ASSPRGLENTEAF
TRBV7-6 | ASSFSAGGEEQF
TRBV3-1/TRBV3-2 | ASSRFQGSFGDTQY
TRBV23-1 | ASSQPQGDGNQPQH
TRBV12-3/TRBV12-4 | ASSSSPPYEQY
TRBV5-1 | ASSLSIASNTEAF
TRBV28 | ASSLGDRARNTIY
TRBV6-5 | ASSGQGSHEQF
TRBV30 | AWGTGLVSEAF
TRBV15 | ATSNEARRGAF
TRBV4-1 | ASSPRTGWGTPQETQY
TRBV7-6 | ASSPLTGGTEAF